This entry lists 25 T cell receptor beta chains sequenced from one sample in a study of chemoradiotherapy in HPV16-positive cancers. Sequencing was performed with immunoSEQ multiplex PCR; in TCRdb, only in-frame clones are kept and a portion is missing. The repertoire includes 3,500 to 5,000 clones, 75% of them detected once, and around 15% sits in the top ten. Sampling was conducted from a patient who underwent chemoradiotherapy. Source of these receptors: a human donor with HPV-associated anogenital cancer.

The chain couples TRBV7-2 to TRBJ2-6; no reliable D call. The CDR3 is 14 amino acids. Trimming stripped 6 bases from V and 1 base from J, with 7 bases between. Per germline, CDR1 SGHTA and CDR2 FQGNSA. CDR3 in amino acids: CASSIPSGANVLTF. The CDR3 coding sequence is TGTGCCAGCAGTATTCCGTCTGGGGCCAACGTCCTGACTTTC. Together with reference TRBV7-2 and TRBJ2-6, the CDR3 gives the full variable domain: GAGVSQSPSNKVTEKGKDVELRCDPISGHTALYWYRQSLGQGLEFLIYFQGNSAPDKSGLPSDRFSAERTGGSVSTLTIQRTQQEDSAVYLCASSIPSGANVLTFGAGSRLTVL.

This clone came up once. This chain joins TRBV5-1 and TRBJ2-2; possibly TRBD1 for D (7 bases). The CDR3 has 14 residues. V shed 5 bases and J shed 4 bases, with 12 bases lying between them. Germline V gene sequence: CDR1 SGHRS, CDR2 YFSETQ. The CDR3 DNA sequence: TGCGCCAGCAGACGCGGGACAGTCACCGGGGAGCTGTTTTTT. Amino acid sequence: CASRRGTVTGELFF.

The chain employs TRBV4-3 and TRBJ1-5, with D possibly TRBD1 on 6 matching bases. CDR1 and CDR2 from the germline V gene are LGHNA and YSLEER. Trimming took off 0 bases at V and 6 bases at J, with 15 bases between the two ends. CDR3 size: 16 residues. The CDR3 loop is CASSQDLGGGSQPQHF. The DNA of the CDR3 is TGCGCCAGCAGCCAAGATCTGGGAGGGGGTAGTCAGCCCCAGCATTTT.

The chain joins TRBV27 to TRBJ2-5; D unclear. The J call may be mistaken, given a closer DNA end match to TRBJ2-7. CDR1 MNHEY and CDR2 SMNVEV come from the germline V gene (reference sequence). The CDR3 runs to 13 residues. The CDR3 loop reads CASSLASSYEQYF. In DNA, the CDR3 is TGTGCCAGCAGTTTAGCTAGCTCCTACGAGCAGTACTTC.

The chain employs TRBV28 and TRBJ1-5; D uncertain. The germline V gene has CDR1 MDHEN and CDR2 SYDVKM. The CDR3 is 14 residues long. Trimming removed 7 bases at V and 4 bases at J, with 14 bases between. The CDR3: CASKTGNWNQPQHF. The CDR3 nucleotides are TGTGCCAGCAAAACCGGGAACTGGAATCAGCCCCAGCATTTT.

The V gene is TRBV28, the J gene TRBJ1-5, with D unclear. Trimming removed 6 bases from V and 0 bases from J, with 15 bases in between. Germline lookup yields CDR1 MDHEN and CDR2 SYDVKM. The CDR3 has 16 amino acids. The CDR3 bases are TGTGCCAGCAGGGCTCGGAAGGCTTATAGCAATCAGCCCCAGCATTTT. Amino acid sequence: CASRARKAYSNQPQHF.

The chain uses TRBV6-1 and TRBJ1-1, with TRBD1 matching over 8 bases. Trimming cost V 2 bases and J 1 base; bases outside gene matches: 3. Per the germline V gene, CDR1 is MNHNS and CDR2 is SASEGT. The CDR3 contains 15 residues. This CDR3 reads CASSEMGTGNTEAFF. For the CDR3, the DNA is TGTGCCAGCAGTGAAATGGGGACAGGGAACACTGAAGCTTTCTTT.

V gene TRBV4-3 combines with J gene TRBJ1-2; possible D gene TRBD1, 6 bases. The CDR3 is made up of 15 amino acids. CDR1 LGHNA and CDR2 YSLEER come from the germline V gene. V lost 1 base, J lost 7 bases, and 16 bases lay in between. CDR3 sequence (DNA): TGCGCCAGCAGCCAAGGCGTAGGGGGTAAAGGTGGCTACACCTTC. Protein: CASSQGVGGKGGYTF.

This clone occurred a few times. The chain links TRBV7-9 to TRBJ2-1; a weak D match, TRBD2 (6 bases). Deletions cut 3 bases from V and 0 bases from J, with 12 bases between. The CDR3 runs 16 residues. CDR1 is SEHNR, CDR2 FQNEAQ, per germline (reference sequence). The CDR3 bases are TGTGCCAGCAGCTTCTCGGGACTGAGCTCCTACAATGAGCAGTTCTTC. Protein: CASSFSGLSSYNEQFF.

The chain couples TRBV25-1 to TRBJ1-4; D unclear. Germline assignment: CDR1 MGHDK and CDR2 SYGVNS. CDR3 length: 14 residues. Trimming removed 1 base from V and 8 bases from J, with 11 bases in between. CDR3 region: CASSESGSREKLFF. The DNA for the CDR3 is TGTGCCAGCAGTGAATCAGGCAGTCGGGAAAAACTGTTTTTT. Based on the CDR3 plus reference TRBV25-1 and TRBJ1-4, the full variable domain is EADIYQTPRYLVIGTGKKITLECSQTMGHDKMYWYQQDPGMELHLIHYSYGVNSTEKGDLSSESTVSRIRTEHFPLTLESARPSHTSQYLCASSESGSREKLFFGSGTQLSVL.

V is TRBV7-2 and J is TRBJ2-2; D remains ambiguous. In germline, CDR1 is SGHTA, CDR2 FQGNSA. Trimming took off 2 bases at V and 7 bases at J, with 11 bases between the two ends. This CDR3 spans 14 amino acids. CDR3 loop: CASSLRASFGELFF. CDR3 DNA sequence: TGTGCCAGCAGCTTACGGGCTAGTTTCGGGGAGCTGTTTTTT.

The rearrangement joins TRBV7-6 to TRBJ2-7; D unresolved. Germline CDR1 reads SGHVS; CDR2 reads FNYEAQ. CDR3 length equals 16 residues. V was cut by 5 bases and J by 1 base, with 18 bases left in between. CDR3 residues: CASSPTIGDGSYEQYF. In DNA form, the CDR3 reads TGTGCCAGCAGCCCTACTATCGGAGACGGTTCCTACGAGCAGTACTTC.

The rearrangement links TRBV4-3 to TRBJ1-5; maybe TRBD1 (6 bases). The CDR3 has 16 amino acids. Trimming took off 1 base at V and 3 bases at J, with 13 bases between the two ends. Germline CDR1 is LGHNA and CDR2 is YSLEER. The DNA of the CDR3 is TGCGCCAGCAGCCAAGGTTACAGGGCATTCAATCAGCCCCAGCATTTT. Translation gives CASSQGYRAFNQPQHF.

The chain employs TRBV4-3 and TRBJ1-2, with unresolved D. CDR1 is LGHNA, CDR2 YSLEER, per germline. Trimming shortened V by 0 bases and J by 4 bases, and 9 bases separated the two germline ends. The CDR3 has 14 residues. CDR3 in DNA: TGCGCCAGCAGCCAAGATATTGGGTTCTATGGCTACACCTTC. Protein product: CASSQDIGFYGYTF.

This clone was found a few times. This sequence joins TRBV10-3 and TRBJ2-1; 9 nucleotides line up with TRBD1. The germline gives CDR1 ENHRY, CDR2 SYGVKD. The junction had 2 bases not matched to a gene; V was cut back by 6 bases and J by 5 bases. The CDR3 spans 13 residues. The CDR3 protein is CAIRGQGDNEQFF. In nucleotides, the CDR3 is TGTGCCATCAGGGGACAGGGCGACAATGAGCAGTTCTTC.

V is TRBV30 and J is TRBJ1-5, with D maybe TRBD1 (5 bases). The germline V gene has CDR1 GTSNPN and CDR2 SVGIG (reference sequence). V gave up 2 bases and J gave up 3 bases, with 8 bases separating them. The CDR3 extends over 13 amino acids. The CDR3 loop is CAWSRGTNQPQHF. The CDR3 region has the DNA TGTGCCTGGAGTCGGGGGACCAATCAGCCCCAGCATTTT.

The rearrangement uses TRBV6-1 and TRBJ2-1; the D gene could be TRBD1 or TRBD2 (5 bases each). Germline V gives CDR1 MNHNS, CDR2 SASEGT. The V end was cut by 3 bases, the J end by 0 bases, with 12 bases between. CDR3 length: 16 amino acids. DNA of the CDR3: TGTGCCAGCAGTGATGGGGGTGGGGGCTCCTACAATGAGCAGTTCTTC. Translating gives CASSDGGGGSYNEQFF.

The table lists this clone with a few counts. The gene calls are TRBV9 and TRBJ1-1, with D maybe TRBD1 (6 bases). Per the germline V gene, CDR1 is SGDLS and CDR2 is YYNGEE. This CDR3 spans 14 amino acids. V dropped 0 bases and J dropped 4 bases, with 10 bases sitting between them. This CDR3 is CASSVGGGGTEAFF. CDR3 coding DNA: TGTGCCAGCAGCGTAGGGGGGGGCGGCACTGAAGCTTTCTTT.

The chain links TRBV5-1 to TRBJ1-2, with 7 bases identical to TRBD1. The CDR3 length is 14 residues. Germline values: CDR1 SGHRS, CDR2 YFSETQ. V gave up 4 bases and J gave up 8 bases; unmatched junction bases: 11. The CDR3 DNA reads as TGCGCCAGCAGCCCTGGACAGGCCGGGGGGGGCTACACCTTC. Amino acid sequence: CASSPGQAGGGYTF. Looking up the rest from reference TRBV5-1 and TRBJ1-2 gives the full variable domain: KAGVTQTPRYLIKTRGQQVTLSCSPISGHRSVSWYQQTPGQGLQFLFEYFSETQRNKGNFPGRFSGRQFSNSRSEMNVSTLELGDSALYLCASSPGQAGGGYTFGSGTRLTVV.

V and J are TRBV25-1 and TRBJ2-1; D is perhaps TRBD2 (6 bases). With 4 bases removed from V and 8 bases from J, the gap between germline ends came to 18 bases. Per the germline V gene, CDR1 is MGHDK and CDR2 is SYGVNS. The CDR3 has 15 residues. CDR3 sequence (DNA): TGTGCCAGCAGTGCCCTCCAGCAGGGAGGTGATGAGCAGTTCTTC. As protein: CASSALQQGGDEQFF. Complete variable domain (other parts from reference TRBV25-1 and TRBJ2-1): EADIYQTPRYLVIGTGKKITLECSQTMGHDKMYWYQQDPGMELHLIHYSYGVNSTEKGDLSSESTVSRIRTEHFPLTLESARPSHTSQYLCASSALQQGGDEQFFGPGTRLTVL.

The chain combines TRBV4-3 with TRBJ1-6; perhaps TRBD1 as D (6 bases). V was cut by 0 bases and J by 7 bases, with 10 bases left in between. CDR1 and CDR2 from the germline V gene are LGHNA and YSLEER. The CDR3 is 15 amino acids. CDR3 amino acids: CASSQDQGPNSPLHF. The DNA of the CDR3 is TGCGCCAGCAGCCAAGATCAGGGGCCCAATTCACCCCTCCACTTT.

The V call is TRBV15, the J call TRBJ2-7, with unresolved D. Germline values: CDR1 LNHNV, CDR2 YYDKDF (reference sequence). V lost 0 bases to trimming and J lost 8 bases, with 11 bases between them. The CDR3 contains 13 residues. The DNA of the CDR3 is TGTGCCACCAGCAGAGATCATGTGGGTCAGCAGTACTTC. Amino acid sequence: CATSRDHVGQQYF.

V and J are TRBV5-4 and TRBJ2-5; 9 bases match TRBD2. Trimming at V came to 4 bases and at J to 2 bases, leaving 9 bases not matched to a gene. CDR1 and CDR2 from the germline V gene are SGHNT and YYREEE (reference sequence). This CDR3 region has 16 residues. The CDR3 spells CASSLRSGGAQETQYF. The CDR3 nucleotides read TGTGCCAGCAGCCTTCGTAGCGGGGGTGCTCAAGAGACCCAGTACTTC. Complete variable domain (other parts from reference TRBV5-4 and TRBJ2-5): ETGVTQSPTHLIKTRGQQVTLRCSSQSGHNTVSWYQQALGQGPQFIFQYYREEENGRGNFPPRFSGLQFPNYSSELNVNALELDDSALYLCASSLRSGGAQETQYFGPGTRLLVL.

V usage is TRBV28 and J usage is TRBJ1-5; D ambiguous. Germline loops: CDR1 MDHEN, CDR2 SYDVKM. Trimming removed 2 bases from V and 6 bases from J, with 5 bases in between. The CDR3 runs 12 residues. CDR3 region: CASSLPTQPQHF. CDR3 DNA sequence: TGTGCCAGCAGTTTACCAACTCAGCCCCAGCATTTT.

This chain links TRBV6-5 with TRBJ1-1, with a possible D match to TRBD1 (6 bases). CDR3 length equals 14 residues. V lost 6 bases to trimming and J lost 0 bases, with 11 bases between them. The V gene's germline CDR1 is MNHEY and CDR2 SVGAGI. CDR3 nucleotide sequence: TGTGCCAGCAGCCAACAGGGTATGAACACTGAAGCTTTCTTT. Translation gives CASSQQGMNTEAFF.